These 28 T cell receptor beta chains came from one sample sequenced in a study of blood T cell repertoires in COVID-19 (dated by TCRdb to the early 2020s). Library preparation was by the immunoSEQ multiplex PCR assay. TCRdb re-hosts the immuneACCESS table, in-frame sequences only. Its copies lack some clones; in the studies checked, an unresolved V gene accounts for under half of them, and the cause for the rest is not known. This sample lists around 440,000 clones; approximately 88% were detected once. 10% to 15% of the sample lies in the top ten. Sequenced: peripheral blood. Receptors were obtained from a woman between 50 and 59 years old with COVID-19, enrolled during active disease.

CDR3 DNA: TGTGCCAGCACCCAGGGCAGGGGGCTCACTGAAGCTTTCTTT. It yields the protein CASTQGRGLTEAFF. The J gene is TRBJ1-1, the V gene TRBV4-2, with 8 bases that match TRBD1. This CDR3 is 14 amino acids long. Germline loops: CDR1 LGHNA, CDR2 YNFKEQ. The V gene end was trimmed by 7 bases and the J gene end by 4 bases; junction bases not matched to a gene: 8.

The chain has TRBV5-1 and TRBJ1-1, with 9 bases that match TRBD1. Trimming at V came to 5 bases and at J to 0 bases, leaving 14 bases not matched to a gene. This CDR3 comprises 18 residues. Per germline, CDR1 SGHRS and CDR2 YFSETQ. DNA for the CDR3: TGCGCCAGCAGACCTGCCCCGGGACAGGGTTTATTGAACACTGAAGCTTTCTTT. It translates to CASRPAPGQGLLNTEAFF.

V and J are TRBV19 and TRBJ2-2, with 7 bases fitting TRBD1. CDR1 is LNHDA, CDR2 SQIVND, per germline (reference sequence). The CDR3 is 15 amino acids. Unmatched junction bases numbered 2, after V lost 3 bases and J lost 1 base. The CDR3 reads CASSMWTGNTGELFF. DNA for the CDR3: TGTGCCAGTAGTATGTGGACAGGGAACACCGGGGAGCTGTTTTTT.

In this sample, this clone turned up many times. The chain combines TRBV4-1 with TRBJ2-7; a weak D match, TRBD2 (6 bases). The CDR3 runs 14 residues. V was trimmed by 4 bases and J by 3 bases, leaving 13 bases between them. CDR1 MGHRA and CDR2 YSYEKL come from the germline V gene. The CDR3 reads CASSLHSGVYEQYF. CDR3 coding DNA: TGCGCCAGCAGCCTTCATTCGGGGGTCTACGAGCAGTACTTC.

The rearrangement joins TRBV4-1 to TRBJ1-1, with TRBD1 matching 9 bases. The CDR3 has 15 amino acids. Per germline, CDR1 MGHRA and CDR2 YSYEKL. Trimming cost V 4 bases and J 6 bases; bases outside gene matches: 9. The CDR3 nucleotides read TGCGCCAGCAGCCTCGTACAGGGGGCCTCTTCTGAAGCTTTCTTT. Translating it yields CASSLVQGASSEAFF.

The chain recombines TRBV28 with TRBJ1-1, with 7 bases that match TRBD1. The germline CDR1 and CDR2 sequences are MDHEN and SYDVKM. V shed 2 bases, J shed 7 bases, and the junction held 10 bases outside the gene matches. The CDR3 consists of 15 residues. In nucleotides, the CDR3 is TGTGCCAGCAGTTTAATATTGAGGGGGCAGGATGAAGCTTTCTTT. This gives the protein CASSLILRGQDEAFF.

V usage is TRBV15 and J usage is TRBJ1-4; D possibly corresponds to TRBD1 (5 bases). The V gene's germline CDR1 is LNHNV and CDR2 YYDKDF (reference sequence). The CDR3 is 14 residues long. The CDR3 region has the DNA TGTGCGTCCTCGCGGGGCAGCGATAATGAAAAACTGTTTTTT. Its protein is CASSRGSDNEKLFF.

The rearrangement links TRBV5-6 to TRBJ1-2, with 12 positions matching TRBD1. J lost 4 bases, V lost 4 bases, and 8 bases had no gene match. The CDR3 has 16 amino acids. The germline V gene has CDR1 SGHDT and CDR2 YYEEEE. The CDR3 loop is CASSNPGQGAGYGYTF. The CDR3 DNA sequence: TGTGCCAGCAGCAATCCGGGACAGGGGGCCGGCTATGGCTACACCTTC.

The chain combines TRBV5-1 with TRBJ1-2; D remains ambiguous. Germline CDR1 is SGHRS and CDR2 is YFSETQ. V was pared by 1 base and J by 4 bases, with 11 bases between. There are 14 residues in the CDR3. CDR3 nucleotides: TGCGCCAGCAGCTTGAGGGAGTTGGGCTATGGCTACACCTTC. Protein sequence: CASSLRELGYGYTF.

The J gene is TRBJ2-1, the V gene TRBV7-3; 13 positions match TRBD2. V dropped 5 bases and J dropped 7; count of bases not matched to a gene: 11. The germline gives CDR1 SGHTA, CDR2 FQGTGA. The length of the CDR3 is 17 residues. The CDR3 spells CASSPGLAGASSNEQFF. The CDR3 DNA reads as TGTGCCAGCAGCCCCGGACTAGCGGGGGCCTCTTCTAATGAGCAGTTCTTC.

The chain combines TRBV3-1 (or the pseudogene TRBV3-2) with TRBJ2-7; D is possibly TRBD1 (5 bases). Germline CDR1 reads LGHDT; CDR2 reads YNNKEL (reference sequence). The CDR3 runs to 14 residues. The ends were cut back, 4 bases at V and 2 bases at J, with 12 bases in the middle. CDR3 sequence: CASSLTTATYEQYF. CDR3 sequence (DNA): TGTGCCAGCAGCCTAACGACAGCTACCTACGAGCAGTACTTC.

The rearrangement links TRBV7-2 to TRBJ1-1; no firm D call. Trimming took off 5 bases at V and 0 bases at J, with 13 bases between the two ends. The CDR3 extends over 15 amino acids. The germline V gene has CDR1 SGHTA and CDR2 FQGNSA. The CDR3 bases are TGTGCCAGCAGCGGCGAGGTAGGCTTGAACACTGAAGCTTTCTTT. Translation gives CASSGEVGLNTEAFF.

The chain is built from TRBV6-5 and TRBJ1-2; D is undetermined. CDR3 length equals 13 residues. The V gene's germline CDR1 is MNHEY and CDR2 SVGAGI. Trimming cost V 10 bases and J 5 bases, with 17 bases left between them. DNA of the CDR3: TGTGCCATCCAGAGGGAGACACTGTATGGCTACACCTTC. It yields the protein CAIQRETLYGYTF.

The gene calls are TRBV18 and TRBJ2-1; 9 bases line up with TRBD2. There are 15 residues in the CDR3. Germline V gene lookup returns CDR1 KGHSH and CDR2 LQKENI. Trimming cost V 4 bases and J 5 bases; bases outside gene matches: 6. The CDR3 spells CASSLLAGWDNEQFF. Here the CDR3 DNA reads TGTGCCAGCTCACTCCTAGCGGGGTGGGACAATGAGCAGTTCTTC. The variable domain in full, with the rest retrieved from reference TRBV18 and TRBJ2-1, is NAGVMQNPRHLVRRRGQEARLRCSPMKGHSHVYWYRQLPEEGLKFMVYLQKENIIDESGMPKERFSAEFPKEGPSILRIQQVVRGDSAAYFCASSLLAGWDNEQFFGPGTRLTVL.

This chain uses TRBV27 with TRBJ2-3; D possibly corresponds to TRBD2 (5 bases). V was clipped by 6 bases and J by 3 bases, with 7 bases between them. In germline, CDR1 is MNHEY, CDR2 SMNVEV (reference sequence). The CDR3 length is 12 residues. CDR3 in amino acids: CASRPGTDTQYF. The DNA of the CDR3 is TGTGCCAGCAGACCGGGGACAGATACGCAGTATTTT.

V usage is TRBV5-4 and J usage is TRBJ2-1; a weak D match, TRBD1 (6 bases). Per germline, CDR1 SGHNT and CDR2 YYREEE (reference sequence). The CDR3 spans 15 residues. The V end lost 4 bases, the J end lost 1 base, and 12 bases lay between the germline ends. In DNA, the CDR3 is TGTGCCAGCAGCCAAGTACAGGGTTCCTACAATGAGCAGTTCTTC. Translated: CASSQVQGSYNEQFF. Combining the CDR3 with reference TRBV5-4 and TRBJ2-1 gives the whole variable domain ETGVTQSPTHLIKTRGQQVTLRCSSQSGHNTVSWYQQALGQGPQFIFQYYREEENGRGNFPPRFSGLQFPNYSSELNVNALELDDSALYLCASSQVQGSYNEQFFGPGTRLTVL.

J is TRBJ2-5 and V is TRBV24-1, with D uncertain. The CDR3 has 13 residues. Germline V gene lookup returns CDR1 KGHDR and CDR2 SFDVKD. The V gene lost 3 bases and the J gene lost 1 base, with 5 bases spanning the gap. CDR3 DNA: TGTGCCACCAGTGATCCGGGCCAAGAGACCCAGTACTTC. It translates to CATSDPGQETQYF.

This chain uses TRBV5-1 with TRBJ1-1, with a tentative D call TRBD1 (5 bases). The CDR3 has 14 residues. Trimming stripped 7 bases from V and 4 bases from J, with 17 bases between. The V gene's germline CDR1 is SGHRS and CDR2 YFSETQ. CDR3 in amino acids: CASFQGDFSTEAFF. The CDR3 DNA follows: TGCGCCAGCTTCCAAGGGGACTTCTCCACTGAAGCTTTCTTT.

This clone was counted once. CDR3 DNA: TGTGCCACCAGCAGAGATGCAGGGGTAGGAAACACCATATATTTT. Translating it yields CATSRDAGVGNTIYF. The chain links TRBV15 to TRBJ1-3; tentatively, D is TRBD1 (6 bases). Germline V lookup: CDR1 LNHNV, CDR2 YYDKDF (reference sequence). V dropped 0 bases and J dropped 4 bases, with 10 bases sitting between them. This CDR3 is 15 amino acids long. Combining the CDR3 with reference TRBV15 and TRBJ1-3 gives the whole variable domain DAMVIQNPRYQVTQFGKPVTLSCSQTLNHNVMYWYQQKSSQAPKLLFHYYDKDFNNEADTPDNFQSRRPNTSFCFLDIRSPGLGDTAMYLCATSRDAGVGNTIYFGEGSWLTVV.

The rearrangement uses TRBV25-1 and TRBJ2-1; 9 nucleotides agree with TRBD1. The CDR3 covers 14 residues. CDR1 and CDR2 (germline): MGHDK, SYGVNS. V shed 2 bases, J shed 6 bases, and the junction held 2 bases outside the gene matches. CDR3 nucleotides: TGTGCCAGCAGTGAACCGGGACAGGGCAATGAGCAGTTCTTC. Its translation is CASSEPGQGNEQFF. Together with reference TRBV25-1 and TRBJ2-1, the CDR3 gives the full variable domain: EADIYQTPRYLVIGTGKKITLECSQTMGHDKMYWYQQDPGMELHLIHYSYGVNSTEKGDLSSESTVSRIRTEHFPLTLESARPSHTSQYLCASSEPGQGNEQFFGPGTRLTVL.

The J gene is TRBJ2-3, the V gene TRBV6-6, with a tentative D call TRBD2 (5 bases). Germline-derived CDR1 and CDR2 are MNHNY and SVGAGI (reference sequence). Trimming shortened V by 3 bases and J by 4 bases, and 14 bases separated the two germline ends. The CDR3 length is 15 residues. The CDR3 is CASSYLSGRADTQYF. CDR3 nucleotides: TGTGCCAGCAGTTATCTCAGCGGAAGGGCAGATACGCAGTATTTT.

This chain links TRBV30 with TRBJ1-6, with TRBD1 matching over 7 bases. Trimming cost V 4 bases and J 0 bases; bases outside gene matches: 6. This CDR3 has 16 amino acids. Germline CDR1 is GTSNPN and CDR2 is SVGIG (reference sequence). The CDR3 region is CAWKGAASSYNSPLHF. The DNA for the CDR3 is TGTGCCTGGAAGGGGGCTGCGAGCTCCTATAATTCACCCCTCCACTTT. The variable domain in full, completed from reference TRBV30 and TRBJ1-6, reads SQTIHQWPATLVQPVGSPLSLECTVEGTSNPNLYWYRQAAGRGLQLLFYSVGIGQISSEVPQNLSASRPQDRQFILSSKKLLLSDSGFYLCAWKGAASSYNSPLHFGNGTRLTVT.

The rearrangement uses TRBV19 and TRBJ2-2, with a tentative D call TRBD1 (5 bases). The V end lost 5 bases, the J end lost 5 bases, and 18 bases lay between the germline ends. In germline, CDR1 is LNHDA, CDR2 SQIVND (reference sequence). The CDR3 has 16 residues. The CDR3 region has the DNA TGTGCCAGTAGTGTCCCGGAAGGGGCATGGACCGGGGAGCTGTTTTTT. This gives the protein CASSVPEGAWTGELFF.

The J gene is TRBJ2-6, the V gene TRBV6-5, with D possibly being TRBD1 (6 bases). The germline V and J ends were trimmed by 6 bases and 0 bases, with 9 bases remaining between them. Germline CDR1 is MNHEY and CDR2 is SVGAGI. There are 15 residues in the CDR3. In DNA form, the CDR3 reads TGTGCCAGCAGGGACAGAAGCTCTGGGGCCAACGTCCTGACTTTC. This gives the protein CASRDRSSGANVLTF.

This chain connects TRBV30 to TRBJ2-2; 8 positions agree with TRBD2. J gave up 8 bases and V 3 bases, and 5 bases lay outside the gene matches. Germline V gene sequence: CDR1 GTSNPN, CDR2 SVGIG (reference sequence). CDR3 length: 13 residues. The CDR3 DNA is TGTGCCTGGAGCGGACTAGCTGGGGGGGAGCTGTTTTTT. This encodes CAWSGLAGGELFF. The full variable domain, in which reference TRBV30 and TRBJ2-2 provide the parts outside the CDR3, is SQTIHQWPATLVQPVGSPLSLECTVEGTSNPNLYWYRQAAGRGLQLLFYSVGIGQISSEVPQNLSASRPQDRQFILSSKKLLLSDSGFYLCAWSGLAGGELFFGEGSRLTVL.

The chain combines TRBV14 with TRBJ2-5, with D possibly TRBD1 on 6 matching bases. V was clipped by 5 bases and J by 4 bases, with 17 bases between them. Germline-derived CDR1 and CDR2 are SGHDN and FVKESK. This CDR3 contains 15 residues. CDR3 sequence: CASSSNRARRETQYF. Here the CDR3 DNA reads TGTGCCAGCAGCTCGAACAGGGCAAGAAGAGAGACCCAGTACTTC.

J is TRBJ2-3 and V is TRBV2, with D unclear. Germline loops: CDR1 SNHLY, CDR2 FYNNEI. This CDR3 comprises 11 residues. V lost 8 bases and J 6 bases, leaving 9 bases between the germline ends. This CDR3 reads CASDIGDTQYF. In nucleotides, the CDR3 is TGTGCCAGCGACATTGGTGATACGCAGTATTTT.

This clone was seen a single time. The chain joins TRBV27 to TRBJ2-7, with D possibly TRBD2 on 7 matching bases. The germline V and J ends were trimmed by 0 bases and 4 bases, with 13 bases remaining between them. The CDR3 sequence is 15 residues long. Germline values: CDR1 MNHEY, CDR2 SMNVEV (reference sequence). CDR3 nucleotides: TGTGCCAGCAGTTTATCAGGCGGGGGCCAATACGAGCAGTACTTC. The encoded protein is CASSLSGGGQYEQYF.